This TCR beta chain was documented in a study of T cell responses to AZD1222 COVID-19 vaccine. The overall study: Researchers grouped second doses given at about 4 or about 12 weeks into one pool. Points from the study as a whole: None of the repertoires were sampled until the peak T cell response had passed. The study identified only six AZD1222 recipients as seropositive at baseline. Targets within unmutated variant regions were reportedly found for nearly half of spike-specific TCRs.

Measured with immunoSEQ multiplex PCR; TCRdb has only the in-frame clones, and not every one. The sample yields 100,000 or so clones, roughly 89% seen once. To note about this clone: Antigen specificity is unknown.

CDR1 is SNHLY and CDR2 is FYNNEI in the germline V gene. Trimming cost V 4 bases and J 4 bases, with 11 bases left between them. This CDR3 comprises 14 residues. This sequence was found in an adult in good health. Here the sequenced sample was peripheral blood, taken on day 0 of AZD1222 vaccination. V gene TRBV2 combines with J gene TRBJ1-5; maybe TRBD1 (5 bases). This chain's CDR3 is CASSGGDRNQPQHF. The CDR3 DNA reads TGTGCCAGCAGTGGTGGCGACAGAAATCAGCCCCAGCATTTT.